Presented here are 9 T cell receptor beta chains from one specimen sequenced in a study of T cell responses to AZD1222 COVID-19 vaccine. Clones were sequenced by immunoSEQ multiplex PCR, and TCRdb holds only the in-frame ones, with some missing. The sample consists of about 100,000 clones, around 90% of them appearing once. This specimen was peripheral blood, taken 28 days after the second AZD1222 dose. These receptors were obtained from an adult who received the AZD1222 COVID-19 vaccine.

CDR3 nucleotide sequence: TGTGCCAGCAGCCCTTCAGAGGTGGGGAATGGCTACACCTTC. Translating gives CASSPSEVGNGYTF. The chain carries TRBV7-9 and TRBJ1-2; D ambiguous. Germline-derived CDR1 and CDR2 are SEHNR and FQNEAQ (reference sequence). The ends were cut back, 5 bases at V and 6 bases at J, with 16 bases in the middle. The CDR3 contains 14 residues.

The chain carries TRBV5-8 and TRBJ1-6; the D is unclear. V lost 2 bases and J 6 bases, leaving 0 bases between the germline ends. CDR3 length: 11 residues. The germline CDR1 and CDR2 sequences are SGHTS and YDEGEE. This chain's CDR3 is CASSFNSPLHF. The CDR3 DNA reads TGTGCCAGCAGCTTTAATTCACCCCTCCACTTT.

This chain links TRBV6-5 with TRBJ1-5, with a possible D match to TRBD1 (6 bases). The CDR3 runs to 15 residues. Germline values: CDR1 MNHEY, CDR2 SVGAGI. With 8 bases removed from V and 0 bases from J, the gap between germline ends came to 14 bases. The CDR3 DNA follows: TGTGCCAGCTTAGGGGGGGAATATAGCAATCAGCCCCAGCATTTT. It codes for CASLGGEYSNQPQHF.

This clone was counted once. The chain carries TRBV4-1 and TRBJ2-7, with D maybe TRBD2 (5 bases). Germline V CDR1 and CDR2: MGHRA, YSYEKL. V was clipped by 0 bases and J by 5 bases, with 14 bases between them. The CDR3 contains 15 residues. The CDR3, as DNA: TGCGCCAGCAGCCAAGATGGGAGCTTTACCAACGAGCAGTACTTC. It codes for CASSQDGSFTNEQYF.

V gene TRBV4-1 combines with J gene TRBJ2-2; TRBD2 agrees at 10 bases. This CDR3 is built from 17 residues. J lost 1 base, V lost 4 bases, and 6 bases had no gene match. Germline CDR1 reads MGHRA; CDR2 reads YSYEKL. CDR3 in DNA: TGCGCCAGCAGCCGGGCCCTAGCGGGGGAGAACACCGGGGAGCTGTTTTTT. It is translated as CASSRALAGENTGELFF.

This clone has only one observation. The chain employs TRBV5-1 and TRBJ2-2, with D maybe TRBD2 (6 bases). Per germline, CDR1 SGHRS and CDR2 YFSETQ. The CDR3 has 16 residues. V was pared by 2 bases and J by 3 bases, with 14 bases between. CDR3 sequence reads: CASSFILSGHTGELFF. The CDR3 DNA sequence: TGCGCCAGCAGCTTTATTTTGAGCGGGCACACCGGGGAGCTGTTTTTT.

The chain uses TRBV5-4 and TRBJ2-7; TRBD1 aligns across 9 bases. This CDR3 comprises 14 residues. J gave up 4 bases and V 2 bases, and 4 bases lay outside the gene matches. The germline gives CDR1 SGHNT, CDR2 YYREEE (reference sequence). The CDR3 loop is CASSFGTGSYEQYF. In nucleotides, the CDR3 is TGTGCCAGCAGCTTCGGGACAGGGTCATACGAGCAGTACTTC.

The chain joins TRBV7-9 to TRBJ1-3; D call uncertain. The CDR3 extends over 14 amino acids. V was pared by 3 bases and J by 0 bases, with 6 bases between. The germline V gene has CDR1 SEHNR and CDR2 FQNEAQ (reference sequence). CDR3 coding DNA: TGTGCCAGCAGCTTCGGTTTCTCTGGAAACACCATATATTTT. This codes for CASSFGFSGNTIYF.

This clone turned up a few times. This chain joins TRBV7-8 and TRBJ2-2, with D possibly called TRBD1 or TRBD2 (6 bases each). The CDR3 is made up of 15 amino acids. Germline loops: CDR1 SGHVS, CDR2 FQNEAQ. Trimming took off 5 bases at V and 1 base at J, with 11 bases between the two ends. The CDR3 sequence: CASSGGPLNTGELFF. CDR3 coding DNA: TGTGCCAGCAGCGGGGGGCCCCTGAACACCGGGGAGCTGTTTTTT.